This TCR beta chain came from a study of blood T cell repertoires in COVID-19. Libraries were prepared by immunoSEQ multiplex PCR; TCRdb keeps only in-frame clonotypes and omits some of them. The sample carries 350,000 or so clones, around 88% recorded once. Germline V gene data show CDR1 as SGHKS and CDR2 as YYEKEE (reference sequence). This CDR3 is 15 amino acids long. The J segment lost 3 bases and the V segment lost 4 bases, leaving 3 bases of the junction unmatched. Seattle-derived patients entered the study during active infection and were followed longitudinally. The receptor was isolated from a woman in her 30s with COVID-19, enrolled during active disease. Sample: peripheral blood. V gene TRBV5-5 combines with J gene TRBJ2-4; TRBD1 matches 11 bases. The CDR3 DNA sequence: TGTGCCAGCAGCGGACAGGGGGCGGTCAAAAACATTCAGTACTTC. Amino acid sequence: CASSGQGAVKNIQYF.